One sample yielded the 9 T cell receptor beta chains listed below, sequenced in a study of identical twins. TCRdb ran MiXCR on the 5' RACE reads and lists one entry per CDR3 protein. Of nearly 200,000 distinct CDR3 sequences detected, more than 15% appear once; the ten largest clones hold 35% to 50%. These data are also associated with another study on T cells expressing NK-cell markers.

The sample taken for sequencing was CD8+ T cells sorted from blood. These TCRs come from a woman under 30 in good health.

This CDR3 reads CAWQTTTYNEQFF. Written as DNA, the CDR3 is TGTGCCTGGCAGACTACGACCTACAATGAGCAGTTCTTC. The chain combines TRBV30 with TRBJ2-1, with a tentative D call TRBD2 (5 bases). This CDR3 comprises 13 residues. V gave up 5 bases and J gave up 2 bases, with 10 bases separating them. CDR1 is GTSNPN and CDR2 is SVGIG in the germline V gene (reference sequence).

The V and J genes are TRBV7-7 and TRBJ2-7; D is perhaps TRBD2 (6 bases). V was trimmed by 4 bases and J by 3 bases, leaving 10 bases between them. Germline CDR1 reads SSHAT; CDR2 reads FNYEAQ (reference sequence). The CDR3 is 13 amino acids. The CDR3: CASSSGLLYEQYF. The CDR3 bases are TGTGCCAGCAGCTCGGGACTCCTCTACGAGCAGTACTTC. The full variable domain, its missing parts supplied by reference TRBV7-7 and TRBJ2-7, is GAGVSQSPRYKVTKRGQDVTLRCDPISSHATLYWYQQALGQGPEFLTYFNYEAQPDKSGLPSDRFSAERPEGSISTLTIQRTEQRDSAMYRCASSSGLLYEQYFGPGTRLTVT.

This clonotype was picked up many times. V gene TRBV20-1 combines with J gene TRBJ2-1; no definite D call. The CDR3 sequence is 9 residues long. Germline CDR1 reads DFQATT; CDR2 reads SNEGSKA (reference sequence). Trimming took off 3 bases at V and 9 bases at J, with 3 bases between the two ends. The CDR3 here is CSASGEQFF. CDR3 nucleotides: TGCAGTGCTAGTGGTGAGCAGTTCTTC.

The V gene is TRBV9, the J gene TRBJ2-1; no reliable D call. This CDR3 is built from 13 residues. The ends were cut back, 7 bases at V and 10 bases at J, with 18 bases in the middle. Per germline, CDR1 SGDLS and CDR2 YYNGEE. DNA of the CDR3: TGTGCCAGCCAGCAAGAACCGCTCAAAGAGCAGTTCTTC. As protein: CASQQEPLKEQFF.

This sequence joins TRBV9 and TRBJ1-1; D remains ambiguous. Germline CDR1 is SGDLS and CDR2 is YYNGEE. Trimming pared 4 bases from V and 0 bases from J, leaving 16 bases between. There are 16 residues in the CDR3. CDR3 nucleotides: TGTGCCAGCAGCCCCCCCTCGGGCGGCTTGAACACTGAAGCTTTCTTT. Amino acids: CASSPPSGGLNTEAFF.

The chain employs TRBV11-2 and TRBJ1-1; D uncertain. The CDR3 is 12 residues long. Germline CDR1 and CDR2: SGHAT and FQNNGV. Trimming left V 0 bases short and J 6 bases short, with 5 bases between. The CDR3 sequence is CASSLEVAEAFF. The CDR3 nucleotides read TGTGCCAGCAGCTTAGAAGTCGCTGAAGCTTTCTTT.

This clonotype appeared a few times. The V gene is TRBV5-4, the J gene TRBJ2-7; possibly TRBD1 or TRBD2 for D (5 bases each). Per the germline V gene, CDR1 is SGHNT and CDR2 is YYREEE (reference sequence). The germline V and J ends were trimmed by 0 bases and 2 bases, with 12 bases remaining between them. This CDR3 has 15 residues. The chain's CDR3 is CASSLEGPKTYEQYF. In nucleotides, the CDR3 is TGTGCCAGCAGCTTGGAGGGACCGAAAACCTACGAGCAGTACTTC.

DNA for the CDR3: TGTGCCAGCAGCACCCCTGGGGGGCAGTTCTTC. Amino acids: CASSTPGGQFF. The chain recombines TRBV12-3 or TRBV12-4 with TRBJ2-1; D possibly matches TRBD1 or TRBD2 (5 bases each). With 6 bases removed from V and 12 bases from J, the gap between germline ends came to 12 bases. The CDR3 covers 11 residues.

This clonotype was detected many times. The gene calls are TRBV12-3 or TRBV12-4 and TRBJ2-7; D is uncertain. The CDR3 sequence is 13 residues long. Trimming cost V 6 bases and J 1 base, with 10 bases left between them. CDR3 sequence reads: CASRVDTSYEQYF. The DNA of the CDR3 is TGTGCCAGCAGAGTCGACACATCCTACGAGCAGTACTTC.